This TCR beta chain was sequenced in a study of shared clonotypes between healthy human individuals. TCRdb's copy holds only in-frame clones and misses some; the assay was immunoSEQ multiplex PCR. The data show 2 million to 2.5 million clones, more than 90% seen once. Germline CDR1 reads GTSNPN; CDR2 reads SVGIG (reference sequence). The CDR3 has 15 amino acids. Germline trimming cut 8 bases from V and 9 bases from J; bases unmatched to any gene: 14. Sequenced input: naive CD4+ T cells sorted from blood. The subset denotes: CD45RA+ positively selected. The sequence was obtained from a man aged 18 to 35 in good health. The V gene is TRBV30, the J gene TRBJ2-3; 13 bases fit TRBD2. The CDR3 DNA follows: TGTGCCGAACAAACGACTAGCGGGGGGCTGAGAACGCAGTATTTT. Its translation: CAEQTTSGGLRTQYF. The full variable domain, rest sourced from reference TRBV30 and TRBJ2-3, is SQTIHQWPATLVQPVGSPLSLECTVEGTSNPNLYWYRQAAGRGLQLLFYSVGIGQISSEVPQNLSASRPQDRQFILSSKKLLLSDSGFYLCAEQTTSGGLRTQYFGPGTRLTVL.